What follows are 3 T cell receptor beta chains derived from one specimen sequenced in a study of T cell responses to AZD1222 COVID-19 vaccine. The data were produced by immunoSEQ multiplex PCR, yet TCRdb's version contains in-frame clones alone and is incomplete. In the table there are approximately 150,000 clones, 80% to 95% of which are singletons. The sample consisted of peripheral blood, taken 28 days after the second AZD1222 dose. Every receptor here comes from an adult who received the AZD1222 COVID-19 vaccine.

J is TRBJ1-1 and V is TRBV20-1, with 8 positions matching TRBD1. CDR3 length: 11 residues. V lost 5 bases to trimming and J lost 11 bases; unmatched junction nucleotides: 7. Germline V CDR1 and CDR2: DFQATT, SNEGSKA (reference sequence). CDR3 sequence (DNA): TGCAGTGCTCAACCGACAGGGGAGGCTTTCTTT. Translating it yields CSAQPTGEAFF.

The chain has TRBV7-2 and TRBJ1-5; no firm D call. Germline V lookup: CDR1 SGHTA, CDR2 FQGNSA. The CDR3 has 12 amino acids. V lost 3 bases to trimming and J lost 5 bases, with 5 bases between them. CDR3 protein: CASSFNYQPQHF. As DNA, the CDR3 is TGTGCCAGCAGCTTTAATTATCAGCCCCAGCATTTT. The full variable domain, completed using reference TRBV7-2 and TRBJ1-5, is GAGVSQSPSNKVTEKGKDVELRCDPISGHTALYWYRQSLGQGLEFLIYFQGNSAPDKSGLPSDRFSAERTGGSVSTLTIQRTQQEDSAVYLCASSFNYQPQHFGDGTRLSIL.

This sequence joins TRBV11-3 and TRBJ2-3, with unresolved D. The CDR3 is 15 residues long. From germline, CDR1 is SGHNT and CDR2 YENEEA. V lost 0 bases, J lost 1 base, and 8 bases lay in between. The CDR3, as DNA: TGTGCCAGCAGCTTAGATGGGTTGGGCACAGATACGCAGTATTTT. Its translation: CASSLDGLGTDTQYF. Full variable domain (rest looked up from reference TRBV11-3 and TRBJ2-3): EAGVVQSPRYKIIEKKQPVAFWCNPISGHNTLYWYLQNLGQGPELLIRYENEEAVDDSQLPKDRFSAERLKGVDSTLKIQPAELGDSAVYLCASSLDGLGTDTQYFGPGTRLTVL.